This passage covers 9 T cell receptor beta chains from one sample sequenced in a study of blood T cell repertoires in COVID-19. TCRdb keeps only in-frame clones here, not all; method: immunoSEQ multiplex PCR. The table records 250,000 to 350,000 clones, 85% to 90% of them present only once. Specimen: PBMCs or T cells enriched from blood (not recorded which). These receptor sequences come from a woman aged 18-30 years with acute COVID-19.

The rearrangement links TRBV28 to TRBJ1-5, with D maybe TRBD1 (6 bases). V shed 5 bases and J shed 6 bases, with 14 bases lying between them. Germline lookup yields CDR1 MDHEN and CDR2 SYDVKM. There are 14 residues in the CDR3. CDR3 protein: CASSPQGQGQPQHF. CDR3 nucleotides: TGTGCCAGCAGTCCGCAGGGGCAGGGTCAGCCCCAGCATTTT. Full variable domain (outside the CDR3, taken from reference TRBV28 and TRBJ1-5): DVKVTQSSRYLVKRTGEKVFLECVQDMDHENMFWYRQDPGLGLRLIYFSYDVKMKEKGDIPEGYSVSREKKERFSLILESASTNQTSMYLCASSPQGQGQPQHFGDGTRLSIL.

J is TRBJ2-7 and V is TRBV30; 11 bases align to TRBD2. The CDR3 length is 15 residues. Germline V gives CDR1 GTSNPN, CDR2 SVGIG (reference sequence). V gave up 4 bases and J gave up 5 bases; unmatched junction bases: 10. CDR3 sequence (DNA): TGTGCCTGGACCCCTGGGGCTAGCGGGAGGAACGAGCAGTACTTC. Residues: CAWTPGASGRNEQYF. Supplemented by reference TRBV30 and TRBJ2-7, the full variable domain reads SQTIHQWPATLVQPVGSPLSLECTVEGTSNPNLYWYRQAAGRGLQLLFYSVGIGQISSEVPQNLSASRPQDRQFILSSKKLLLSDSGFYLCAWTPGASGRNEQYFGPGTRLTVT.

This clone was picked up one time. Within the sample, other DNA sequences also encode this same CDR3. The CDR3 reads CASSLQDYGYTF. The DNA for the CDR3 is TGTGCCAGCAGTTTACAGGACTATGGCTACACCTTC. The chain joins TRBV12-3 or TRBV12-4 to TRBJ1-2; D remains unclear. V was cut by 2 bases and J by 3 bases, with 4 bases left in between. The CDR3 is 12 amino acids.

The chain employs TRBV5-1 and TRBJ1-3, with D perhaps TRBD1 (6 bases). In germline, CDR1 is SGHRS, CDR2 YFSETQ. Trimming left V 0 bases short and J 0 bases short, with 10 bases between. The CDR3 is made up of 16 amino acids. CDR3 sequence: CASSLDRASSGNTIYF. The CDR3 region has the DNA TGCGCCAGCAGCTTGGACAGGGCCAGCTCTGGAAACACCATATATTTT.

The chain joins TRBV28 to TRBJ2-7, with 7 bases lining up with TRBD2. Germline V gene sequence: CDR1 MDHEN, CDR2 SYDVKM. The CDR3 is 15 residues long. Trimming at V came to 6 bases and at J to 1 base, leaving 9 bases not matched to a gene. The CDR3 DNA follows: TGTGCCAGCAGCAGTTCGGGGGAGGGTTCCTACGAGCAGTACTTC. This gives the protein CASSSSGEGSYEQYF.

This clone came up once. The chain recombines TRBV28 with TRBJ1-2; possible D gene TRBD1, 6 bases. This CDR3 has 14 residues. Trimming left V 10 bases short and J 4 bases short, with 19 bases between. Germline V lookup: CDR1 MDHEN, CDR2 SYDVKM. The CDR3 sequence is CATQRGGAIYGYTF. DNA of the CDR3: TGTGCCACACAACGGGGGGGGGCGATCTATGGCTACACCTTC.

This clone was detected once. J is TRBJ2-2 and V is TRBV5-1; possibly TRBD2 for D (6 bases). Germline V CDR1 and CDR2: SGHRS, YFSETQ. CDR3 length equals 15 residues. The V gene lost 6 bases and the J gene lost 3 bases, with 15 bases spanning the gap. The CDR3 DNA follows: TGCGCCAGCATCGGGGGTCTGGGGCACACCGGGGAGCTGTTTTTT. Its translation is CASIGGLGHTGELFF.

This chain joins TRBV5-8 and TRBJ1-2; TRBD1 matches at 10 bases. The V and J ends lost 2 bases and 8 bases, in that order; junction bases with no gene match: 6. The germline V gene encodes CDR1 SGHTS and CDR2 YDEGEE. The CDR3 runs to 14 residues. In DNA form, the CDR3 reads TGTGCCAGCAGCTTAACCGGGACAGGGGAAGGCTACACCTTC. This translates into CASSLTGTGEGYTF.

The V and J genes are TRBV5-1 and TRBJ1-4; 12 nucleotides line up with TRBD1. Germline-derived CDR1 and CDR2 are SGHRS and YFSETQ. The CDR3 extends over 14 amino acids. J was trimmed by 8 bases and V by 8 bases; bases with no gene match: 7. CDR3 loop: CASSPGQGAEKLFF. The CDR3 nucleotides read TGCGCCAGTTCGCCGGGACAGGGGGCAGAAAAACTGTTTTTT.